Listed here are 10 T cell receptor beta chains from one sample, sequenced in a study of shared clonotypes between healthy human individuals. Only in-frame clones appear in the TCRdb table, and some are missing; sequencing was by immunoSEQ multiplex PCR. The table has around 500,000 clones, approximately 79% seen once; the top ten hold over 9.5%. Sequenced sample: PBMCs. The receptors shown here come from a woman between 35 and 50 years old in good health. Some clones in this sample may be carry-over from other donors' samples.

This chain connects TRBV5-1 to TRBJ2-3; TRBD1 matches at 9 bases. In germline, CDR1 is SGHRS, CDR2 YFSETQ. The V and J ends lost 4 bases and 4 bases, in that order; junction bases with no gene match: 1. The CDR3 runs to 13 residues. CDR3 sequence: CASSGQGSDTQYF. CDR3 DNA: TGCGCCAGCAGCGGACAGGGGTCAGATACGCAGTATTTT.

Of note for this clone: This specimen includes other DNA sequences encoding the same CDR3. The chain couples TRBV5-6 to TRBJ1-1; D call uncertain. Germline lookup yields CDR1 SGHDT and CDR2 YYEEEE. V gave up 0 bases and J gave up 0 bases, with 3 bases separating them. The CDR3 loop spans 13 amino acids. The CDR3 DNA reads TGTGCCAGCAGCTTGGTGTTGAACACTGAAGCTTTCTTT. This sequence encodes CASSLVLNTEAFF.

V gene TRBV14 combines with J gene TRBJ2-7; no reliable D call. The CDR3 sequence is 12 residues long. Trimming stripped 2 bases from V and 5 bases from J, with 7 bases between. CDR1 and CDR2 from the germline V gene are SGHDN and FVKESK. In DNA, the CDR3 is TGTGCCAGCAGCCAATCCTGGGACGAGCAGTACTTC. Protein sequence: CASSQSWDEQYF. The full variable domain, with the rest looked up from reference TRBV14 and TRBJ2-7, is EAGVTQFPSHSVIEKGQTVTLRCDPISGHDNLYWYRRVMGKEIKFLLHFVKESKQDESGMPNNRFLAERTGGTYSTLKVQPAELEDSGVYFCASSQSWDEQYFGPGTRLTVT.

V usage is TRBV12-5 and J usage is TRBJ2-2, with a weak D call TRBD2 (5 bases). The germline gives CDR1 LGHNT, CDR2 FRNRAP. The CDR3 is 13 residues long. The V end lost 5 bases, the J end lost 1 base, and 5 bases lay between the germline ends. The CDR3 reads CASGSGNTGELFF. The CDR3 DNA reads as TGTGCTAGTGGTAGCGGGAACACCGGGGAGCTGTTTTTT.

Turning to this clone: At the DNA level, this CDR3 is encoded by other sequences in the same sample as well. This chain joins TRBV5-1 and TRBJ2-3, with D perhaps matching TRBD2 (6 bases). Trimming stripped 0 bases from V and 5 bases from J, with 7 bases between. The CDR3 covers 13 residues. The germline CDR1 and CDR2 sequences are SGHRS and YFSETQ. The chain's CDR3 is CASSLAGEDTQYF. The CDR3 DNA reads as TGCGCCAGCAGCTTGGCGGGGGAAGATACGCAGTATTTT.

The rearrangement uses TRBV28 and TRBJ2-1, with 8 nucleotides matching TRBD1. The CDR3 runs to 15 residues. The V gene end was trimmed by 4 bases and the J gene end by 2 bases; junction bases not matched to a gene: 4. The germline gives CDR1 MDHEN, CDR2 SYDVKM. This CDR3 reads CASSSYRGAYNEQFF. The CDR3 DNA follows: TGTGCCAGCAGTTCATACAGGGGGGCCTACAATGAGCAGTTCTTC.

The chain uses TRBV19 and TRBJ1-1, with 8 bases identical to TRBD1. The CDR3 runs 16 residues. Germline CDR1 LNHDA, CDR2 SQIVND (reference sequence). V was clipped by 4 bases and J by 1 base; unmatched bases: 8. The CDR3 here is CASSKLPGQANTEAFF. In nucleotides, the CDR3 is TGTGCCAGTAGTAAACTTCCGGGACAGGCGAACACTGAAGCTTTCTTT.

The rearrangement joins TRBV6-4 to TRBJ1-2, with 7 nucleotides matching TRBD1. Trimming at V came to 5 bases and at J to 0 bases, leaving 12 bases not matched to a gene. The CDR3 spans 17 residues. Germline V lookup: CDR1 MRHNA, CDR2 SNTAGT. The chain's CDR3 is CASSTGQVLAANYGYTF. For the CDR3, the DNA is TGTGCCAGCAGTACCGGACAGGTCCTAGCGGCTAACTATGGCTACACCTTC.

In this sample, this clone turned up once. This chain connects TRBV6-1 to TRBJ2-7; 11 bases line up with TRBD1. CDR1 MNHNS and CDR2 SASEGT come from the germline V gene. Trimming at V came to 6 bases and at J to 5 bases, leaving 9 bases not matched to a gene. The CDR3 spans 15 residues. The CDR3 region has the DNA TGTGCCAGCAGCTTACCGGGACAGGGGGGCAACGAGCAGTACTTC. It specifies CASSLPGQGGNEQYF.

This chain joins TRBV14 and TRBJ2-1; TRBD2 aligns across 7 bases. CDR1 and CDR2 (germline): SGHDN, FVKESK. CDR3 length equals 14 residues. V lost 5 bases, J lost 8 bases, and 9 bases stayed unmatched. For the CDR3, the DNA is TGTGCCAGCAGCGTCGGACTAGGATGGGATGAGCAGTTCTTC. Its protein is CASSVGLGWDEQFF.